The source of this TCR beta chain is a study of cytomegalovirus exposure and HLA in healthy donors. The length of the CDR3 is 17 residues. The V end was cut by 2 bases, the J end by 0 bases, with 12 bases between. Germline loops: CDR1 SGHDT, CDR2 YYEEEE. The PCR used 60 Vbeta and 13 Jbeta primers. Profiling relied on immunoSEQ multiplex PCR, and the TCRdb table lists in-frame clones only, not all of them. The sample has about 150,000 clones; 70% are singletons. The receptor was isolated from a woman aged 55 to 70 in good health and CMV-seropositive. Sequenced: PBMCs. The rearrangement uses TRBV5-6 and TRBJ2-6; maybe TRBD1 (5 bases). CDR3 sequence (DNA): TGTGCCAGCAGCTTTGGCAGGGCCCTCTCTGGGGCCAACGTCCTGACTTTC. Its protein is CASSFGRALSGANVLTF.